The T cell receptor beta chain under discussion was sequenced for a study of cytomegalovirus exposure and HLA in healthy donors. Germline lookup yields CDR1 MGHRA and CDR2 YSYEKL. The ends lost 1 base at V and 2 bases at J; junction bases unmatched: 4. The CDR3 is made up of 16 amino acids. For this clone: Its specificity is not known.

Primers: 60 Vbeta forward and 13 Jbeta reverse. Method: immunoSEQ multiplex PCR; TCRdb's copy keeps in-frame clones and lacks some. The table shows more than 200,000 clones, with approximately 70% occurring only once. Points from the study as a whole: According to the study, around 180 TCR beta chains were cytomegalovirus-associated.

This clonotype originated in a man aged 35 to 55 in good health and CMV-seropositive. The chain couples TRBV4-1 to TRBJ2-7; 11 bases line up with TRBD2. Material for sequencing was PBMCs. CDR3 amino acids: CASSQGLAGGTYEQYF. Here the CDR3 DNA reads TGCGCCAGCAGCCAAGGGCTAGCGGGGGGAACCTACGAGCAGTACTTC.